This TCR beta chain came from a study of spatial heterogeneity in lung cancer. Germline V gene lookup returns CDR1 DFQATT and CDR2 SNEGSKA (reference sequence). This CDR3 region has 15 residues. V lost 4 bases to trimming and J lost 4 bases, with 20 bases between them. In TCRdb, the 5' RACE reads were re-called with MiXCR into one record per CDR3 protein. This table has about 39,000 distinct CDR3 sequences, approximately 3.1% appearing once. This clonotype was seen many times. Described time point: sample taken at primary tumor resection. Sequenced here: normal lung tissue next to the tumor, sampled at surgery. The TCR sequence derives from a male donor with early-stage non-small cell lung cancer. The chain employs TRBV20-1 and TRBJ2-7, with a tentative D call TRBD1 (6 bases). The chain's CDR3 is CSANGPQGNRYEQYF. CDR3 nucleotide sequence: TGCAGTGCTAACGGGCCGCAGGGGAACCGGTACGAGCAGTACTTC.